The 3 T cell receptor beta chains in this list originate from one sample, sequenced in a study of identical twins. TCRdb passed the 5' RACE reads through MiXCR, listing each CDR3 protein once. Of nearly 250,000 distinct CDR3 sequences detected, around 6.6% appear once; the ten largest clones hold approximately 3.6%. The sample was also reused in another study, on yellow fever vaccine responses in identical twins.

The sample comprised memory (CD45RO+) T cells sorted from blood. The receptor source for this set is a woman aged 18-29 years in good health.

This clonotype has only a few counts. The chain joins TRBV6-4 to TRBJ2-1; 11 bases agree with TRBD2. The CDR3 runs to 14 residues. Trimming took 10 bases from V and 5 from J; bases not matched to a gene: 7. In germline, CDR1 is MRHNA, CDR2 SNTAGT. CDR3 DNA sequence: TGTGCCACCCGGGGACTAGCGGAACACAATGAGCAGTTCTTC. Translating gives CATRGLAEHNEQFF.

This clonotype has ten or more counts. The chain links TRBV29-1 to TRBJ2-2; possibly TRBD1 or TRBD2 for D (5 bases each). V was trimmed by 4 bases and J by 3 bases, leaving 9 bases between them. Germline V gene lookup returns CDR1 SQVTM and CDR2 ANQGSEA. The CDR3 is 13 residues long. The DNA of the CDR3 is TGCAGCGTTGCTAGCAGGGACACCGGGGAGCTGTTTTTT. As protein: CSVASRDTGELFF.

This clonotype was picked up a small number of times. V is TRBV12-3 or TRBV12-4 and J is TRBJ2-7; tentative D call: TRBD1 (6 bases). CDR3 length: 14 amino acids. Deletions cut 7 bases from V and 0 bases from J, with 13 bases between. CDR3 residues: CASIRDRNSYEQYF. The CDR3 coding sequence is TGTGCCAGCATCCGTGACAGGAACTCCTACGAGCAGTACTTC.